This T cell receptor (beta chain) is drawn from a study of blood T cell repertoires in COVID-19. V was pared by 4 bases and J by 1 base, with 8 bases of the junction left unmatched. Germline V CDR1 and CDR2: SGHNT, YYREEE (reference sequence). The CDR3 loop spans 17 amino acids. Profiling relied on immunoSEQ multiplex PCR, and the TCRdb table lists in-frame clones only, not all of them. This table has 200,000 or so clones, approximately 82% appearing once. The chain recombines TRBV5-4 with TRBJ2-2, with 9 bases that match TRBD1. This TCR came from a human donor with acute or convalescent COVID-19. The donor label of this sample is uncertain. Sample: peripheral blood. The DNA of the CDR3 is TGTGCCAGCAGCCCCCCACCGGGACAGGGGAACACCGGGGAGCTGTTTTTT. This codes for CASSPPPGQGNTGELFF.